This T cell receptor (beta chain) was found in a study of control samples from healthy donors and cancer patients. Using immunoSEQ multiplex PCR, the repertoire was profiled, and TCRdb retains in-frame clones only, with some absent. Seen here are about 100,000 clones, 80% to 95% observed once, and the top ten hold about 7.3%. The CDR3 totals 14 residues. V shed 7 bases and J shed 0 bases, with 11 bases lying between them. Germline-derived CDR1 and CDR2 are SNHLY and FYNNEI. The gene calls are TRBV2 and TRBJ2-3; tentative D call: TRBD2 (6 bases). Sequenced material: blood. This TCR was sampled from a man aged 18 to 29 in good health. The CDR3 loop is CASNAGSSTDTQYF. The CDR3 region has the DNA TGTGCCAGCAACGCGGGGAGTAGCACAGATACGCAGTATTTT.